Here is one T cell receptor (beta chain) with its context. TCRdb's table, derived via immunoSEQ multiplex PCR, lists solely in-frame clones and lacks some. This table has 70,000 to 85,000 clones, about 85% appearing once. Between the trimmed V and J ends, which lost 4 bases and 1 base, there was a span of 6 bases. Germline V gives CDR1 SGDLS, CDR2 YYNGEE. The CDR3 consists of 13 residues. The entry originates in a study of blood T cell repertoires in COVID-19. The clonotype comes from a woman in her forties or fifties with active or convalescent COVID-19. The chain uses TRBV9 and TRBJ1-5; D unresolved. Sequencing was carried out using peripheral blood. Here the CDR3 reads CASSTVSNQPQHF. DNA for the CDR3: TGTGCCAGCAGCACGGTAAGCAATCAGCCCCAGCATTTT.